Sequencing of this TCR beta chain was carried out in a study of cytomegalovirus exposure and HLA in healthy donors. Study results and caveats: Generally TCR sequences proved uncommon, though certain public TCRs appeared in numerous donors.

TCRdb keeps only in-frame clones here, not all; method: immunoSEQ multiplex PCR. The sample has about 110,000 clones; 85% to 90% are singletons. The length of the CDR3 is 14 residues. V lost 0 bases and J lost 4, with 10 bases in between. Germline values: CDR1 GTSNPN, CDR2 SVGIG (reference sequence). Separate from the approximately 670-subject first cohort was the approximately 130-subject validation cohort, to which the donors belonged. As regards this clone: The target antigen is unknown.

This sequence joins TRBV30 and TRBJ2-1; tentative D call: TRBD2 (7 bases). The clonotype was recovered from a woman under 30 in good health and CMV-seropositive. Sequencing used PBMCs. The CDR3 DNA reads as TGTGCCTGGAGTGTTAAGGGGGGGTACAATGAGCAGTTCTTC. Amino acid sequence: CAWSVKGGYNEQFF.